What follows are 22 T cell receptor beta chains derived from one specimen sequenced in a study of T-cell memory formation after mild COVID-19. One entry per CDR3 protein, called by TCRdb with MiXCR from the 5' RACE reads. Counted here are approximately 350,000 distinct CDR3 sequences, about an eighth occurring once; the ten biggest clones make up about 20%. Sequenced sample: PBMCs or a T cell subset sorted from them (not recorded which). These receptors originate from a man aged 18 to 29 who had mild COVID-19 (a few samples of this study predate the infection). Cell type and time point are not known.

This clonotype showed up just a few times. The CDR3 region is CASSLAGRDFTDTQYF. The CDR3 nucleotides are TGTGCCAGCAGCTTAGCAGGGAGGGACTTCACAGATACGCAGTATTTT. The chain links TRBV7-6 to TRBJ2-3; the match to TRBD2 covers 7 bases. This CDR3 contains 16 residues. The ends lost 0 bases at V and 2 bases at J; junction bases unmatched: 5. The germline V gene encodes CDR1 SGHVS and CDR2 FNYEAQ.

The V call is TRBV7-6, the J call TRBJ1-2; D possibly corresponds to TRBD1 (6 bases). The length of the CDR3 is 13 residues. Trimming removed 3 bases from V and 8 bases from J, with 13 bases in between. Germline-derived CDR1 and CDR2 are SGHVS and FNYEAQ. For the CDR3, the DNA is TGTGCCAGCAGCTTGGATGGCAGGGGCGGCTACACCTTC. Its translation: CASSLDGRGGYTF.

The CDR3 reads CASSQPGTLADTQYF. CDR3 sequence (DNA): TGCGCCAGCAGCCAACCCGGGACTTTGGCAGATACGCAGTATTTT. The chain couples TRBV4-1 to TRBJ2-3, with TRBD2 as a possible D gene (6 bases). This CDR3 region has 15 residues. Trimming took off 2 bases at V and 4 bases at J, with 13 bases between the two ends. The V gene's germline CDR1 is MGHRA and CDR2 YSYEKL.

This clonotype showed up just a few times. V gene TRBV5-1 combines with J gene TRBJ1-2; the D gene is possibly TRBD1 (5 bases). The CDR3 is 13 residues long. The germline gives CDR1 SGHRS, CDR2 YFSETQ. The ends were cut back, 2 bases at V and 7 bases at J, with 12 bases in the middle. The CDR3 reads CASSLRGSAGYTF. The CDR3 DNA follows: TGCGCCAGCAGCTTAAGGGGAAGTGCTGGCTACACCTTC.

The chain joins TRBV19 to TRBJ2-1, with TRBD2 matching 7 bases. The CDR3 length is 16 residues. J lost 2 bases, V lost 5 bases, and 9 bases had no gene match. Germline V gives CDR1 LNHDA, CDR2 SQIVND (reference sequence). The CDR3 reads CASSPTSGGPYNEQFF. In DNA, the CDR3 is TGTGCCAGTAGTCCCACCTCGGGGGGACCCTACAATGAGCAGTTCTTC.

This chain joins TRBV10-3 and TRBJ1-6; D perhaps matches TRBD1 (6 bases). The V end lost 0 bases, the J end lost 0 bases, and 9 bases lay between the germline ends. CDR3 size: 17 residues. Germline CDR1 and CDR2: ENHRY and SYGVKD. CDR3 protein: CAISESKGGSYNSPLHF. The CDR3 DNA sequence: TGTGCCATCAGTGAGTCGAAAGGGGGCTCCTATAATTCACCCCTCCACTTT.

This clonotype was seen repeatedly, ten times or more. This chain links TRBV2 with TRBJ1-1; tentatively, D is TRBD1 (6 bases). Looked up from germline, CDR1 is SNHLY and CDR2 is FYNNEI. Trimming removed 7 bases from V and 4 bases from J, with 13 bases in between. The CDR3 covers 13 residues. CDR3 nucleotides: TGTGCCAGCACGGGGGGCGCGGGCACTGAAGCTTTCTTT. Translated: CASTGGAGTEAFF.

This chain connects TRBV5-5 to TRBJ1-6, with D possibly being TRBD1 (6 bases). Trimming removed 3 bases at V and 0 bases at J, with 10 bases between. This CDR3 is 16 amino acids long. Germline CDR1 and CDR2: SGHKS and YYEKEE (reference sequence). In nucleotides, the CDR3 is TGTGCCAGCAGCTACAGGGTCAGCTCCTATAATTCACCCCTCCACTTT. Residues: CASSYRVSSYNSPLHF.

This clonotype occurred a few times. The rearrangement links TRBV4-1 to TRBJ2-2, with TRBD2 matching over 12 bases. The CDR3 runs 20 residues. The germline V gene encodes CDR1 MGHRA and CDR2 YSYEKL. Trimming took 0 bases from V and 6 from J; bases not matched to a gene: 14. CDR3 sequence (DNA): TGCGCCAGCAGCCAAGACCCCCCCCTAGCGGGGGGGACTGAATCCGGGGAGCTGTTTTTT. This translates into CASSQDPPLAGGTESGELFF.

Comment on this clonotype: A read error may account for a junction end that differs from germline. V and J are TRBV18 and TRBJ1-2; tentative D call: TRBD1 (5 bases). The CDR3 contains 14 residues. Germline assignment: CDR1 KGHSH and CDR2 LQKENI. The CDR3 nucleotides read TGTGACAGCTCACCACTTCAGGGATTAGATGGCTACACCTTC. This encodes CDSSPLQGLDGYTF.

This clonotype was seen a few times. The V gene is TRBV4-1, the J gene TRBJ1-2, with D possibly being TRBD1 (6 bases). There are 16 residues in the CDR3. The germline V gene has CDR1 MGHRA and CDR2 YSYEKL. V shed 4 bases and J shed 4 bases, with 19 bases lying between them. The CDR3 nucleotides are TGCGCCAGCAGCCCATTGGTCGACAGGTCCAGCTATGGCTACACCTTC. The encoded protein is CASSPLVDRSSYGYTF.

This sequence joins TRBV13 and TRBJ1-6; unclear D gene. CDR1 and CDR2 (germline): PRHDT, FYEKMQ (reference sequence). This CDR3 comprises 12 residues. With 5 bases removed from V and 9 bases from J, the gap between germline ends came to 8 bases. In nucleotides, the CDR3 is TGTGCCAGCAGCCAAGATTCTTCACCCCTCCACTTT. Translated, it gives CASSQDSSPLHF.

A few counts support this clonotype. The chain recombines TRBV6-5 with TRBJ2-7, with TRBD2 matching 7 bases. The V segment lost 6 bases and the J segment 2 bases; nucleotides outside the gene matches: 7. The CDR3 extends over 14 amino acids. CDR1 and CDR2 from the germline V gene are MNHEY and SVGAGI. CDR3 loop: CASRKRGLPYEQYF. As DNA, the CDR3 is TGTGCCAGCAGGAAGCGGGGACTACCCTACGAGCAGTACTTC.

This clonotype was found a few times. The rearrangement joins TRBV5-1 to TRBJ1-5, with 7 positions matching TRBD1. Germline assignment: CDR1 SGHRS and CDR2 YFSETQ. V lost 3 bases and J lost 5; bases outside the gene matches: 2. This CDR3 is built from 13 residues. CDR3 nucleotides: TGCGCCAGCAGCTACGGGACAGATCAGCCCCAGCATTTT. Its protein is CASSYGTDQPQHF. The whole variable domain, filled in from reference TRBV5-1 and TRBJ1-5, reads KAGVTQTPRYLIKTRGQQVTLSCSPISGHRSVSWYQQTPGQGLQFLFEYFSETQRNKGNFPGRFSGRQFSNSRSEMNVSTLELGDSALYLCASSYGTDQPQHFGDGTRLSIL.

Only a few counts were recorded for this clonotype. The chain links TRBV20-1 to TRBJ1-2; 12 positions agree with TRBD1. The junction had 6 bases not matched to a gene; V was cut back by 7 bases and J by 0 bases. Germline V gene data show CDR1 as DFQATT and CDR2 as SNEGSKA (reference sequence). This CDR3 has 15 amino acids. The CDR3 loop is CSVMGQGAPNYGYTF. DNA of the CDR3: TGCAGTGTTATGGGACAGGGGGCCCCTAACTATGGCTACACCTTC.

For this clonotype: A much larger clone lies one base from this, so it may be a read error. J is TRBJ2-7 and V is TRBV29-1; unclear D gene. Germline assignment: CDR1 SQVTM and CDR2 ANQGSEA. The length of the CDR3 is 14 residues. CDR3 bases: TGCAGCATTGAAGCTGTTGGATTCTCCTACGAGCAGTACTTC. It yields the protein CSIEAVGFSYEQYF.

Many counts were recorded for this clonotype. The chain has TRBV12-3 or TRBV12-4 and TRBJ2-4, with TRBD1 matching over 7 bases. The CDR3 loop spans 17 amino acids. Trimming took 9 bases from V and 0 from J; bases not matched to a gene: 14. The DNA for the CDR3 is TGTGCCAGAGGGGGCGCAGGACCTTTACTAGCCAAAAACATTCAGTACTTC. It encodes CARGGAGPLLAKNIQYF.

Only a few counts were recorded for this clonotype. The chain uses TRBV7-2 and TRBJ2-5; TRBD2 matches at 7 bases. The CDR3 is 15 amino acids. V lost 2 bases and J lost 5; bases outside the gene matches: 8. From germline, CDR1 is SGHTA and CDR2 FQGNSA. The chain's CDR3 is CASSLLSSGDETQYF. In DNA form, the CDR3 reads TGTGCCAGCAGCTTACTCTCTAGCGGTGACGAGACCCAGTACTTC.

V and J are TRBV5-1 and TRBJ1-3; TRBD1 is a possible D gene (5 bases). V gave up 4 bases and J gave up 11 bases, with 22 bases separating them. The CDR3 covers 15 residues. Germline V gene sequence: CDR1 SGHRS, CDR2 YFSETQ. CDR3 sequence (DNA): TGCGCCAGCAGCCAAACAGGATGGCCATCGATCCCCATATATTTT. Translation: CASSQTGWPSIPIYF.

This clonotype was detected only a few times. This chain uses TRBV7-9 with TRBJ1-1; D ambiguous. V lost 3 bases and J 7 bases, leaving 12 bases between the germline ends. There are 13 residues in the CDR3. Germline-derived CDR1 and CDR2 are SEHNR and FQNEAQ (reference sequence). CDR3 protein: CASSFQTVDEAFF. Here the CDR3 DNA reads TGTGCCAGCAGCTTTCAGACCGTAGATGAAGCTTTCTTT. Full variable domain (remainder filled in from reference TRBV7-9 and TRBJ1-1): DTGVSQNPRHKITKRGQNVTFRCDPISEHNRLYWYRQTLGQGPEFLTYFQNEAQLEKSRLLSDRFSAERPKGSFSTLEIQRTEQGDSAMYLCASSFQTVDEAFFGQGTRLTVV.

The rearrangement links TRBV11-2 to TRBJ2-7; D possibly corresponds to TRBD1 (6 bases). This CDR3 has 17 amino acids. Germline V gene lookup returns CDR1 SGHAT and CDR2 FQNNGV. The germline V and J ends were trimmed by 5 bases and 2 bases, with 22 bases remaining between them. The CDR3 DNA reads TGTGCCAGCAGCCCAATCAACAGGGTAAAGACAACCTACGAGCAGTACTTC. Protein sequence: CASSPINRVKTTYEQYF.

The rearrangement links TRBV20-1 to TRBJ1-1, with D unresolved. Germline loops: CDR1 DFQATT, CDR2 SNEGSKA (reference sequence). This CDR3 is 15 amino acids long. Trimming cost V 2 bases and J 6 bases, with 19 bases left between them. DNA for the CDR3: TGCAGTGCTAGAAATCTACTTTCCGCTGGTCCTGAAGCTTTCTTT. It codes for CSARNLLSAGPEAFF.